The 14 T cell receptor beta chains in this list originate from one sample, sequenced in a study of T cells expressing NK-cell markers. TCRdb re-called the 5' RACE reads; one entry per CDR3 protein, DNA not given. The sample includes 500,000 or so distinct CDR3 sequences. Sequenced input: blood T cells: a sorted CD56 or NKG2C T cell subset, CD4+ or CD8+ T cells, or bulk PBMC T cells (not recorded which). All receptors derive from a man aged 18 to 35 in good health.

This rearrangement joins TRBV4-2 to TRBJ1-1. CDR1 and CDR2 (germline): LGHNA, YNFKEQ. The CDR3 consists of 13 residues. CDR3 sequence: CASSRGFSTEAFF.

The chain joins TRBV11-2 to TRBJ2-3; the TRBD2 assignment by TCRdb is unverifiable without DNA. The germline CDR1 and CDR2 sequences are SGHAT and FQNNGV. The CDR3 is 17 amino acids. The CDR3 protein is CASSAYLSGTSTDTQYF. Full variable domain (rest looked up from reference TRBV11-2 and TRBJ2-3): EAGVAQSPRYKIIEKRQSVAFWCNPISGHATLYWYQQILGQGPKLLIQFQNNGVVDDSQLPKDRFSAERLKGVDSTLKIQPAKLEDSAVYLCASSAYLSGTSTDTQYFGPGTRLTVL.

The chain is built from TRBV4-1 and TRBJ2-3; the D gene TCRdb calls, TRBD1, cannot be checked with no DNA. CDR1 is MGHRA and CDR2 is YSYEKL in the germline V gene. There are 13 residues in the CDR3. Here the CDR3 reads CASGQMSADTQYF.

This chain's CDR3 is CASSLVGDRELFF. The rearrangement joins TRBV5-1 to TRBJ2-2. Per germline, CDR1 SGHRS and CDR2 YFSETQ. This CDR3 is built from 13 residues.

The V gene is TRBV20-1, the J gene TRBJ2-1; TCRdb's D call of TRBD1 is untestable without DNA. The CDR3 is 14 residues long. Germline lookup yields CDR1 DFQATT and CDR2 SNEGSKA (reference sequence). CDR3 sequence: CSGGQLSSYNEQFF.

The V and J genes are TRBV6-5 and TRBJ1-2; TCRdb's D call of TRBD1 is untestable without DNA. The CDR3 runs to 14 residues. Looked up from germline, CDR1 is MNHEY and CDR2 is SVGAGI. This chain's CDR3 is CASSLGQTNYGYTF.

The CDR3 is CSVVRQRPYEQYF. The genes are TRBV29-1 and TRBJ2-7. The germline V gene has CDR1 SQVTM and CDR2 ANQGSEA. CDR3 length: 13 residues.

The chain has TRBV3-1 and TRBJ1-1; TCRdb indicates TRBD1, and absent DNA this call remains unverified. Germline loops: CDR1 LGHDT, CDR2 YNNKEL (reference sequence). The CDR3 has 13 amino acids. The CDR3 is CASSQRGTREAFF. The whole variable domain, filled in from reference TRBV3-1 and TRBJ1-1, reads DTAVSQTPKYLVTQMGNDKSIKCEQNLGHDTMYWYKQDSKKFLKIMFSYNNKELIINETVPNRFSPKSPDKAHLNLHINSLELGDSAVYFCASSQRGTREAFFGQGTRLTVV.

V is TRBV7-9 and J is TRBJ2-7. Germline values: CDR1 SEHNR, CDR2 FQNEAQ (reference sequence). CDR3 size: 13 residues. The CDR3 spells CASSSTDLYEQYF.

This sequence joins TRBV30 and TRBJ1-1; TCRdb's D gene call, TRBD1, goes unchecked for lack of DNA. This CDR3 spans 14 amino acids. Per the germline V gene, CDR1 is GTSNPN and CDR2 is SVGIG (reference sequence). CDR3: CAWTLDRGRTEAFF.

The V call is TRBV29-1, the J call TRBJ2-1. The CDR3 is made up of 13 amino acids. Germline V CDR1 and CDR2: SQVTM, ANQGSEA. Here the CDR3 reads CSVVGQGYNEQFF.

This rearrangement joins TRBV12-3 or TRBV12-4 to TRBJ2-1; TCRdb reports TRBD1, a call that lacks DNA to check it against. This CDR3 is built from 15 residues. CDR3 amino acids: CASSLSPGTGNEQFF.

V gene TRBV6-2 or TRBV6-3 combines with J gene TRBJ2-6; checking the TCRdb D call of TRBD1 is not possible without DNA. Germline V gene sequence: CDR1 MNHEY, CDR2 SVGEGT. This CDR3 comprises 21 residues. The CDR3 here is CASSYSLTEPGISSGANVLTF.

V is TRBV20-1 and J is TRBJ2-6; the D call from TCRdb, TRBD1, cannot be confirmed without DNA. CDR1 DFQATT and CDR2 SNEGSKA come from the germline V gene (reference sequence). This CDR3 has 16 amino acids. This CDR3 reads CSATGTRGSGANVLTF.